The present T cell receptor (beta chain) was sequenced within a study of CD8 T cells in ankylosing spondylitis. General study findings and limits: Clones that were linked to disease were CD8+ and were relatively rare in peripheral blood. Apparently characteristic of ankylosing spondylitis blood was a TCR beta motif (fewer than 10 highly homologous variants). Significantly higher representation of disease-linked clones was reported for matched ankylosing spondylitis synovial fluid. Reactive arthritis synovial fluid and blood were previously reported to contain some motif variants.

With 0 bases removed from V and 7 bases from J, the gap between germline ends came to 15 bases. The CDR3 is 14 residues long. Germline V CDR1 and CDR2: DFQATT, SNEGSKA (reference sequence). In this sample, this clonotype turned up many times. What it binds is unknown. Construction of TCR beta libraries was performed using quantitative 5'-RACE with molecular barcodes. MiXCR, applied by TCRdb to the 5' RACE reads, yields one record per CDR3 protein. The repertoire holds about 500,000 distinct CDR3 sequences, with over 4% as singletons. Specimen: blood, either unsorted or a sorted T cell fraction (not recorded which). The chain combines TRBV20-1 with TRBJ1-1, with D tentatively TRBD1 (6 bases). The TCR sequence derives from a male donor with ankylosing spondylitis. This chain's CDR3 is CSARDLGGLGEAFF. CDR3 sequence (DNA): TGCAGTGCTAGAGATCTTGGGGGCTTGGGTGAAGCTTTCTTT.